This entry lists 11 T cell receptor beta chains sequenced from one sample in a study of human T cells and chemical hapten exposure. Time point reported: healthy volunteer bleed at 2 weeks. Total RNA was isolated from unfractionated whole blood. TCRdb ran MiXCR on the RACE reads and lists one entry per CDR3 protein. The table lists about 31,000 distinct CDR3 sequences, over 7% of them singletons. Sample: whole blood. Every receptor here comes from a human donor in good health. Some clones in this sample may be carry-over from other donors' samples.

At least ten counts were recorded for this clonotype. This chain connects TRBV7-2 to TRBJ2-2, with TRBD2 as a possible D gene (6 bases). CDR1 SGHTA and CDR2 FQGNSA come from the germline V gene. Between the trimmed V and J ends, which lost 3 bases and 7 bases, there was a span of 12 bases. This CDR3 is 14 amino acids long. The CDR3 DNA sequence: TGTGCCAGCAGCTTGGAGGGAACGATCGGGGAGCTGTTTTTT. It codes for CASSLEGTIGELFF. The full variable domain, completed using reference TRBV7-2 and TRBJ2-2, is GAGVSQSPSNKVTEKGKDVELRCDPISGHTALYWYRQSLGQGLEFLIYFQGNSAPDKSGLPSDRFSAERTGGSVSTLTIQRTQQEDSAVYLCASSLEGTIGELFFGEGSRLTVL.

This clonotype was counted at least ten times. The DNA of the CDR3 is TGCAGCGTTGGGACAGGGGCGGACAATCAGCCCCAGCATTTT. Translation: CSVGTGADNQPQHF. The V and J genes are TRBV29-1 and TRBJ1-5, with 9 bases matching TRBD1. The V and J ends lost 4 bases and 3 bases, in that order; junction bases with no gene match: 4. The CDR3 consists of 14 residues. CDR1 and CDR2 from the germline V gene are SQVTM and ANQGSEA.

This clonotype was seen at least ten times. V is TRBV3-1 and J is TRBJ2-2, with 9 nucleotides matching TRBD2. The junction had 1 base not matched to a gene; V was cut back by 2 bases and J by 0 bases. The germline V gene has CDR1 LGHDT and CDR2 YNNKEL (reference sequence). The CDR3 extends over 16 amino acids. The CDR3 loop is CASSQLAGANTGELFF. As DNA, the CDR3 is TGTGCCAGCAGCCAATTAGCGGGGGCGAACACCGGGGAGCTGTTTTTT.

This clonotype was observed at least ten times. This sequence joins TRBV28 and TRBJ2-4; TRBD1 might be the D (5 bases). The CDR3 has 15 residues. Germline-derived CDR1 and CDR2 are MDHEN and SYDVKM. The V end lost 6 bases, the J end lost 0 bases, and 12 bases lay between the germline ends. The CDR3 protein is CASRIDQGAKNIQYF. The CDR3 bases are TGTGCCAGCAGAATTGACCAGGGAGCCAAAAACATTCAGTACTTC.

This clonotype turned up a few times. This chain joins TRBV7-2 and TRBJ2-5; perhaps TRBD1 as D (6 bases). Germline values: CDR1 SGHTA, CDR2 FQGNSA. Trimming shortened V by 1 base and J by 0 bases, and 9 bases separated the two germline ends. The CDR3 extends over 15 amino acids. The CDR3 spells CASSLEQGHQETQYF. The CDR3 DNA reads TGTGCCAGCAGCTTAGAACAGGGCCACCAAGAGACCCAGTACTTC. Full variable domain (missing parts from reference TRBV7-2 and TRBJ2-5): GAGVSQSPSNKVTEKGKDVELRCDPISGHTALYWYRQSLGQGLEFLIYFQGNSAPDKSGLPSDRFSAERTGGSVSTLTIQRTQQEDSAVYLCASSLEQGHQETQYFGPGTRLLVL.

This clonotype was found many times. The chain couples TRBV20-1 to TRBJ2-6; TRBD1 or TRBD2 may be the D gene (5 bases each). The germline gives CDR1 DFQATT, CDR2 SNEGSKA (reference sequence). V lost 5 bases, J lost 4 bases, and 12 bases lay in between. This CDR3 comprises 14 residues. The CDR3 nucleotides are TGCAGTGCTCCTATGGGGGTAGGGGCCAACGTCCTGACTTTC. The encoded protein is CSAPMGVGANVLTF.

The V and J genes are TRBV28 and TRBJ1-4; D is ambiguous. The CDR3 is 14 residues long. V gave up 2 bases and J gave up 8 bases, with 12 bases separating them. Germline V gene sequence: CDR1 MDHEN, CDR2 SYDVKM. The DNA of the CDR3 is TGTGCCAGCAGTTTAGGTCTCGAAAGAGAAAAACTGTTTTTT. Amino acids: CASSLGLEREKLFF.

This clonotype was counted ten times or more. This chain uses TRBV28 with TRBJ1-1; tentatively, D is TRBD1 (5 bases). The V end was cut by 5 bases, the J end by 5 bases, with 9 bases between. Germline assignment: CDR1 MDHEN and CDR2 SYDVKM. This CDR3 comprises 12 residues. The CDR3 sequence: CASSLQGTEAFF. CDR3 nucleotide sequence: TGTGCCAGCAGTCTGCAGGGTACTGAAGCTTTCTTT.

Many counts were recorded for this clonotype. The chain couples TRBV4-1 to TRBJ1-4; D is undetermined. The CDR3 contains 18 residues. Trimming stripped 4 bases from V and 0 bases from J, with 18 bases between. Germline values: CDR1 MGHRA, CDR2 YSYEKL. Here the CDR3 reads CASSRSEALHSTNEKLFF. For the CDR3, the DNA is TGCGCCAGCAGCCGAAGTGAAGCACTTCATTCAACTAATGAAAAACTGTTTTTT.

This clonotype was detected a few times. J is TRBJ1-1 and V is TRBV28; D is uncertain. Trimming removed 7 bases from V and 3 bases from J, with 9 bases in between. Per the germline V gene, CDR1 is MDHEN and CDR2 is SYDVKM. The CDR3 is 12 residues long. The CDR3: CASTRVDTEAFF. The CDR3 region has the DNA TGTGCCAGCACAAGAGTAGACACTGAAGCTTTCTTT.

In this sample, this clonotype turned up many times. The chain has TRBV3-1 and TRBJ2-1; D gene uncertain. Trimming cost V 3 bases and J 4 bases, with 16 bases left between them. The CDR3 has 16 amino acids. Germline V gene lookup returns CDR1 LGHDT and CDR2 YNNKEL (reference sequence). CDR3 residues: CASSQVRLLPYNEQFF. The CDR3 DNA is TGTGCCAGCAGCCAGGTCAGACTTCTACCTTACAATGAGCAGTTCTTC.